A selection of T cell receptor beta chains follows, all from one sample in a study of cytomegalovirus exposure and HLA in healthy donors. TCRdb keeps only in-frame clones here, not all; method: immunoSEQ multiplex PCR. The sample has roughly 120,000 clones, more than 60% seen once. The source material was PBMCs. The receptors derive from a man aged 35 to 55 in good health and CMV-seropositive. The CDR3 runs from the conserved cysteine through the conserved F or W. The D gene is left open where the match is weak. Size is stated for part of the rows, as once, few or many counts, or as a class when the clone is expanded.

cdr3_nt: TGTGCCAGCAGCTTGGGGGGAGCGGCCCAAGAGACCCAGTACTTC; cdr3_aa: CASSLGGAAQETQYF; v_call: TRBV5-4; j_call: TRBJ2-5; d_call: -; clone_size: -
cdr3_nt: TGTGCCAGCAGTTACTCGAAAGCGGGGCGCGTTGGCTACACCTTC; cdr3_aa: CASSYSKAGRVGYTF; v_call: TRBV6-5; j_call: TRBJ1-2; d_call: -; clone_size: -
cdr3_nt: TGTGCCAACGGACAGGGGGCAAGGGAGCAGTACTTC; cdr3_aa: CANGQGAREQYF; v_call: TRBV6-1; j_call: TRBJ2-7; d_call: TRBD1; clone_size: few
cdr3_nt: TGTGCCACTTCGGACAGCGGTCCCTACGAGCAGTACTTC; cdr3_aa: CATSDSGPYEQYF; v_call: TRBV5-4; j_call: TRBJ2-7; d_call: -; clone_size: -
cdr3_nt: TGTGCCACCAGCAGAGATGCCCGGGACACTGAAGCTTTCTTT; cdr3_aa: CATSRDARDTEAFF; v_call: TRBV15; j_call: TRBJ1-1; d_call: -; clone_size: few
cdr3_nt: TGTGCCAGCAGCTTAGAGTCACAGGGTGGGACTGAAGCTTTCTTT; cdr3_aa: CASSLESQGGTEAFF; v_call: TRBV7-2; j_call: TRBJ1-1; d_call: -; clone_size: few
cdr3_nt: TGTGCCAGCAGCGGGCGAGCGGGGCGGGAAGCTTTCTTT; cdr3_aa: CASSGRAGREAFF; v_call: TRBV7-8; j_call: TRBJ1-1; d_call: -; clone_size: few
cdr3_nt: TGTGCCAGCAGTCCAGGGGGCGAAGAGACCCAGTACTTC; cdr3_aa: CASSPGGEETQYF; v_call: TRBV6-1; j_call: TRBJ2-5; d_call: TRBD1; clone_size: once
cdr3_nt: TGTGCCAGCAGCTATGGACAGGGGACCTTACAAGAGACCCAGTACTTC; cdr3_aa: CASSYGQGTLQETQYF; v_call: TRBV11-3; j_call: TRBJ2-5; d_call: TRBD1; clone_size: once
cdr3_nt: TGTGCCAGCAGCGTAGGTGGACAGGGGGTTCAAGCTTTCTTT; cdr3_aa: CASSVGGQGVQAFF; v_call: TRBV9; j_call: TRBJ1-1; d_call: TRBD1; clone_size: -
cdr3_nt: TGTGCCAGCAGTGCGACTAGCGGGGGGCTGGGAGAGACCCAGTACTTC; cdr3_aa: CASSATSGGLGETQYF; v_call: TRBV6-1; j_call: TRBJ2-5; d_call: TRBD2; clone_size: -
cdr3_nt: TGCGCCAGCAGCCAAGATCTTTTCCGGTCTAGTACGTTTGCCTACGAGCAGTACTTC; cdr3_aa: CASSQDLFRSSTFAYEQYF; v_call: TRBV4-3; j_call: TRBJ2-7; d_call: -; clone_size: -
cdr3_nt: TGCGCCAGCAGCTTGTTCAGCGGGAGTATCTACGAGCAGTACTTC; cdr3_aa: CASSLFSGSIYEQYF; v_call: TRBV5-1; j_call: TRBJ2-7; d_call: TRBD2; clone_size: -
cdr3_nt: TGTGCCAGCAGCGTAGTTCGGTCCTCTAGCACAGATACGCAGTATTTT; cdr3_aa: CASSVVRSSSTDTQYF; v_call: TRBV9; j_call: TRBJ2-3; d_call: -; clone_size: once
cdr3_nt: TGTGCCAGCAGTGCCCAAGACAGGGCAAATGAAAAACTGTTTTTT; cdr3_aa: CASSAQDRANEKLFF; v_call: TRBV6-5; j_call: TRBJ1-4; d_call: TRBD1; clone_size: -
cdr3_nt: TGTGCCAGCAGCAGAAGCGGGGGGAGCTCCTACGAGCAGTACTTC; cdr3_aa: CASSRSGGSSYEQYF; v_call: TRBV6-5; j_call: TRBJ2-7; d_call: TRBD2; clone_size: -
cdr3_nt: TGCGCCAGCAGCCGACTAGCGGGGATATCAGATACGCAGTATTTT; cdr3_aa: CASSRLAGISDTQYF; v_call: TRBV5-1; j_call: TRBJ2-3; d_call: TRBD2; clone_size: -
cdr3_nt: TGTGCCAGCAGTGAACTGCGGGAGGGCACTGAAGCTTTCTTT; cdr3_aa: CASSELREGTEAFF; v_call: TRBV6-1; j_call: TRBJ1-1; d_call: -; clone_size: once
cdr3_nt: TGCGCCAGCAGTCTACTAGCGGGAGAGGGCAAGACCCAGTACTTC; cdr3_aa: CASSLLAGEGKTQYF; v_call: TRBV5-1; j_call: TRBJ2-5; d_call: TRBD2; clone_size: few
cdr3_nt: TGCGCCAGCAGTCAACCGGGACTAGCGGGAGGGGAGACCCAGTACTTC; cdr3_aa: CASSQPGLAGGETQYF; v_call: TRBV23-1; j_call: TRBJ2-5; d_call: TRBD2; clone_size: -
cdr3_nt: TGTGCCAGCAGCCGGACAGATCGGGACTATGGCTACACCTTC; cdr3_aa: CASSRTDRDYGYTF; v_call: TRBV5-4; j_call: TRBJ1-2; d_call: -; clone_size: -
cdr3_nt: TGTGCCAGCAGCAAGCTAGAGGAGGGATCCTACGAGCAGTACTTC; cdr3_aa: CASSKLEEGSYEQYF; v_call: TRBV7-8; j_call: TRBJ2-7; d_call: -; clone_size: -
cdr3_nt: TGTGCCAGCAGTCGGGGGACAGGGAAGGACTATGGCTACACCTTC; cdr3_aa: CASSRGTGKDYGYTF; v_call: TRBV28; j_call: TRBJ1-2; d_call: TRBD1; clone_size: -
cdr3_nt: TGTGCCAGCAGCCGGACTAGCGGGTGGCAGGACAATGAGCAGTTCTTC; cdr3_aa: CASSRTSGWQDNEQFF; v_call: TRBV7-6; j_call: TRBJ2-1; d_call: TRBD2; clone_size: few
cdr3_nt: TGCGCCAGCAGCGCCCCGGGACAGTATTCACCCCTCCACTTT; cdr3_aa: CASSAPGQYSPLHF; v_call: TRBV5-1; j_call: TRBJ1-6; d_call: TRBD1; clone_size: -
cdr3_nt: TGCGCCAGCAGCCAAGCCAGGCTAGCGGGAGGGGAGGAGCAGTTCTTC; cdr3_aa: CASSQARLAGGEEQFF; v_call: TRBV4-1; j_call: TRBJ2-1; d_call: TRBD2; clone_size: -
cdr3_nt: TGTGCCAGCAGTCCCTACGGGGGTCAGCCCCAGCATTTT; cdr3_aa: CASSPYGGQPQHF; v_call: TRBV6-5; j_call: TRBJ1-5; d_call: -; clone_size: few
cdr3_nt: TGCGCCAGCAACCCTAGCGGGACAGGCCTCACCGGGGAGCTGTTTTTT; cdr3_aa: CASNPSGTGLTGELFF; v_call: TRBV5-1; j_call: TRBJ2-2; d_call: -; clone_size: -
cdr3_nt: TGTGCCAGCAGCGCGGGCCTTGGGGAGACCTACGAGCAGTACTTC; cdr3_aa: CASSAGLGETYEQYF; v_call: TRBV5-6; j_call: TRBJ2-7; d_call: -; clone_size: -
cdr3_nt: TGTGCCAGCAGTGAGTATACTAGCGGGCTCTACAATGAGCAGTTCTTC; cdr3_aa: CASSEYTSGLYNEQFF; v_call: TRBV6-4; j_call: TRBJ2-1; d_call: TRBD2; clone_size: -
cdr3_nt: TGCGCCAGCAGCCACGGCAGGGGAGAGTCTGGGGCCAACGTCCTGACTTTC; cdr3_aa: CASSHGRGESGANVLTF; v_call: TRBV4-3; j_call: TRBJ2-6; d_call: -; clone_size: -
cdr3_nt: TGTGCCAGCAGTGAAATGAGGCTCGGCACAGATACGCAGTATTTT; cdr3_aa: CASSEMRLGTDTQYF; v_call: TRBV6-1; j_call: TRBJ2-3; d_call: -; clone_size: -
cdr3_nt: TGTGCCAGCAGCCAAGATCGGGGGAGCACAGATACGCAGTATTTT; cdr3_aa: CASSQDRGSTDTQYF; v_call: TRBV14; j_call: TRBJ2-3; d_call: -; clone_size: -
cdr3_nt: TGTGCCTGGAGTGTACTAAGCGGGAGCGACGAGCAGTACTTC; cdr3_aa: CAWSVLSGSDEQYF; v_call: TRBV30; j_call: TRBJ2-7; d_call: TRBD2; clone_size: -
cdr3_nt: TGTGCCAGCTCCGAGACAGGGCCCCCCCAGCCCCAGCATTTT; cdr3_aa: CASSETGPPQPQHF; v_call: TRBV18; j_call: TRBJ1-5; d_call: TRBD1; clone_size: once
cdr3_nt: TGTGCCAGCAGTGAAGACCGACTCCGGGAAAAACTGTTTTTT; cdr3_aa: CASSEDRLREKLFF; v_call: TRBV25-1; j_call: TRBJ1-4; d_call: -; clone_size: -
cdr3_nt: TGTGCCAGCAGCTTGACAGGGCCCCTTTCCTACGAGCAGTACTTC; cdr3_aa: CASSLTGPLSYEQYF; v_call: TRBV7-2; j_call: TRBJ2-7; d_call: TRBD1; clone_size: -
cdr3_nt: TGTGCCAGCAGCTCCAGACTAGAAGAGACCCAGTACTTC; cdr3_aa: CASSSRLEETQYF; v_call: TRBV5-4; j_call: TRBJ2-5; d_call: -; clone_size: -
cdr3_nt: TGTGCCAGCAGTGCTGGAACAGGAGTGGGCAATCAGCCCCAGCATTTT; cdr3_aa: CASSAGTGVGNQPQHF; v_call: TRBV25-1; j_call: TRBJ1-5; d_call: -; clone_size: -
cdr3_nt: TGTGCCAGTATCCTCGGGGGAGGCAACTATGGCTACACCTTC; cdr3_aa: CASILGGGNYGYTF; v_call: TRBV19; j_call: TRBJ1-2; d_call: -; clone_size: once
cdr3_nt: TGTGCCAGCAGCGTACCCGGGACAGGGATCAATGAGCAGTTCTTC; cdr3_aa: CASSVPGTGINEQFF; v_call: TRBV7-8; j_call: TRBJ2-1; d_call: TRBD1; clone_size: -
cdr3_nt: TGTGCCAGCAGGCACGGGGCTAGCGGGAGGGAGCGCTCCTACGAGCAGTACTTC; cdr3_aa: CASRHGASGRERSYEQYF; v_call: TRBV13; j_call: TRBJ2-7; d_call: TRBD2; clone_size: -
cdr3_nt: TGTGCCAGTAGTATGATGGGGGGATACGAGCAGTACTTC; cdr3_aa: CASSMMGGYEQYF; v_call: TRBV19; j_call: TRBJ2-7; d_call: -; clone_size: -
cdr3_nt: TGTGCCAGCTCACCCCGACTAGCGGGACTCAATGAGCAGTTCTTC; cdr3_aa: CASSPRLAGLNEQFF; v_call: TRBV18; j_call: TRBJ2-1; d_call: TRBD2; clone_size: once
cdr3_nt: TGTGCCAGCAGCTCTAGACAGGAAGAGACCCAGTACTTC; cdr3_aa: CASSSRQEETQYF; v_call: TRBV9; j_call: TRBJ2-5; d_call: -; clone_size: -
cdr3_nt: TGTGCCAGCAGTTCGGGTGGTTTTTATGGCTACACCTTC; cdr3_aa: CASSSGGFYGYTF; v_call: TRBV27; j_call: TRBJ1-2; d_call: -; clone_size: -
cdr3_nt: TGTGCCACCAGCGCCGAACCGGGGAGTACGCAGTATTTT; cdr3_aa: CATSAEPGSTQYF; v_call: TRBV15; j_call: TRBJ2-3; d_call: -; clone_size: -
cdr3_nt: TGTGCCAGCAAGAGGGACAGGGGGCTCACTGAAGCTTTCTTT; cdr3_aa: CASKRDRGLTEAFF; v_call: TRBV2; j_call: TRBJ1-1; d_call: TRBD1; clone_size: -
cdr3_nt: TGTGCCAGCAGCTCTAGAGCGGCCGATCATGGTGAGCAGTTCTTC; cdr3_aa: CASSSRAADHGEQFF; v_call: TRBV11-3; j_call: TRBJ2-1; d_call: -; clone_size: -
cdr3_nt: TGTGCCAGCCGCTCAGGACAGGGATTCACAGATACGCAGTATTTT; cdr3_aa: CASRSGQGFTDTQYF; v_call: TRBV6-5; j_call: TRBJ2-3; d_call: TRBD1; clone_size: -